The sequence of this T cell receptor beta chain was determined in a study of ipilimumab plus nivolumab after autologous stem cell transplantation. Overall study results and limits: TCR repertoire, Treg phenotype and gut microbiota reportedly support more study of this approach.

Dosing: nivolumab 3 mg/kg IV, weeks 1, 4, 7, 10, then every two weeks to week 26. The CDR3 extends over 14 amino acids. Trimming took off 8 bases at V and 1 base at J, with 15 bases between the two ends. CDR1 LNHDA and CDR2 SQIVND come from the germline V gene (reference sequence). In regard to this clone: Its antigen is not known.

The table came from immunoSEQ multiplex PCR; TCRdb's copy has only in-frame clones and leaves some out. The sample holds over 3,500 clones, roughly nine tenths seen once. This chain uses TRBV19 with TRBJ2-7; the D is unclear. Sequenced material: PBMCs, taken in a trial of ipilimumab plus nivolumab as post-transplant consolidation. This TCR was recovered from a male donor with multiple myeloma. The CDR3: CASSTLGPSYEQYF. In DNA form, the CDR3 reads TGTGCCAGTTCAACCCTCGGGCCGTCCTACGAGCAGTACTTC.